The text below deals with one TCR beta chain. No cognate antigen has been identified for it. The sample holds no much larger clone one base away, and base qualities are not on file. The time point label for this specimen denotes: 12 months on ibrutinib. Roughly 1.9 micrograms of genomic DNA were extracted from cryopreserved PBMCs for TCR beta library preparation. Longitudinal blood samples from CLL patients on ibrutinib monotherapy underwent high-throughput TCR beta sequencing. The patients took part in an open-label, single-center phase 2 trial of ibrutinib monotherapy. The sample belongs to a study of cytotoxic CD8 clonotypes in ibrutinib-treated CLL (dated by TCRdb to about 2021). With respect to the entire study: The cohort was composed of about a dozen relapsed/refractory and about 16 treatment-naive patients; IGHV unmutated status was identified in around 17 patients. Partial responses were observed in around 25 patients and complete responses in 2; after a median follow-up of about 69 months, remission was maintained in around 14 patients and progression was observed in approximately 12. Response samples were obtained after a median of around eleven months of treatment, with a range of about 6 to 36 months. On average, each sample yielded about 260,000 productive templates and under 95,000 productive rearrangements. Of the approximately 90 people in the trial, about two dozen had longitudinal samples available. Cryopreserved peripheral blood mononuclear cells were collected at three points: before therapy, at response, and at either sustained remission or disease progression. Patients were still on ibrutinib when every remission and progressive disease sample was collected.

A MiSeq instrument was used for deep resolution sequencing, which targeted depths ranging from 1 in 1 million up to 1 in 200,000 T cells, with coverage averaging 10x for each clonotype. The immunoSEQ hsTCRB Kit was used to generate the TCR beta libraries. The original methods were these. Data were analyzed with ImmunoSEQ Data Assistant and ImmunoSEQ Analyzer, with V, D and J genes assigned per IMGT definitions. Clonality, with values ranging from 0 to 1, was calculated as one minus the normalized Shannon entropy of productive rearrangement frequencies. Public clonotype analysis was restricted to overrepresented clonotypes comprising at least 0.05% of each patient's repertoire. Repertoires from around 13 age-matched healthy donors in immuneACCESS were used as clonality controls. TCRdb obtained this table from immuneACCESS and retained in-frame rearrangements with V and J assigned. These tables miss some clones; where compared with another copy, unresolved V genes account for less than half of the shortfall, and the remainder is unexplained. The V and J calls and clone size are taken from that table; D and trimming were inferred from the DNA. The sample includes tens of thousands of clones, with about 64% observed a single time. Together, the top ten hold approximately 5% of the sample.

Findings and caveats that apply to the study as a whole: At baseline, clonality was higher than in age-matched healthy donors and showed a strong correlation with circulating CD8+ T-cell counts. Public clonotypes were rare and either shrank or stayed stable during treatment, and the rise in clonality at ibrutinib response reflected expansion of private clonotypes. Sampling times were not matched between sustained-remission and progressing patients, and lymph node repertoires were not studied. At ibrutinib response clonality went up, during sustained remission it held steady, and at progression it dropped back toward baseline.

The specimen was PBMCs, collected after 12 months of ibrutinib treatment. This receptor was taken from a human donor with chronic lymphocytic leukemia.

CDR3 reads: CASMRGDTDTQYF. The DNA sequence is given as TGTGCCAGCATGCGGGGGGACACAGATACGCAGTATTTT. Rearrangement joined TRBV6-5 to TRBJ2-3, with 8 bases matching TRBD2. Including cysteine and phenylalanine, the CDR3 has 13 amino acids. The retained sequence is limited to the CDR3, 39 bases, with the frame set at the first base. Clipping removes 7 bases from V and 2 bases from J, with 2 as the unmatched junction base count. CDR1 and CDR2, per the germline V gene, are MNHEY and SVGAGI.